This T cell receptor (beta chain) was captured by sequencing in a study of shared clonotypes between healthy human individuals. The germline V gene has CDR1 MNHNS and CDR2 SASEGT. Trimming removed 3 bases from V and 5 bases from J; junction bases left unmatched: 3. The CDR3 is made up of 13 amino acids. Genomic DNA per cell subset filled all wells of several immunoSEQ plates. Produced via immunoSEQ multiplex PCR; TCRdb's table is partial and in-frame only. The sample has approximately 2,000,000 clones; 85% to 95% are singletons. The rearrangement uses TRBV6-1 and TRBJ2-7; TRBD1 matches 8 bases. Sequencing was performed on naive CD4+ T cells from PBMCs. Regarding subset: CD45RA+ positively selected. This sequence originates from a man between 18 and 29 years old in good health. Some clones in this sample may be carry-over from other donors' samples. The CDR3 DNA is TGTGCCAGCAGTGAGGACAGGGAGGACGAGCAGTACTTC. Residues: CASSEDREDEQYF.